This TCR beta chain originates from a study of human T cells and chemical hapten exposure. For the study at large: Upper-back patches of 0.01% DPC were read at 6 days.

Stated time point: patch test 2, 6 weeks after DPC sensitization. Described treatment: therapeutic diphenylcyclopropenone sensitization with weekly scalp DPC. This clonotype was recorded a few times. Via MiXCR, TCRdb re-called the RACE reads, giving one row per CDR3 protein. This table has about 400,000 distinct CDR3 sequences, roughly 6.3% appearing once. Trimming took 9 bases from V and 3 from J; bases not matched to a gene: 12. CDR1 is MNHEY, CDR2 SVGEGT, per germline. The CDR3 has 15 amino acids. This TCR came from a woman between 18 and 30 years old with alopecia areata. Some clones in this sample may be carry-over from other donors' samples. J is TRBJ2-7 and V is TRBV6-2 or TRBV6-3; 9 bases agree with TRBD1. Sequenced here: whole blood, sampled in connection with sensitization to the hapten diphenylcyclopropenone (DPC). The CDR3 coding sequence is TGTGCCAGTCCGCGGACGGGACAGGGAGGCTACGAGCAGTACTTC. Its translation: CASPRTGQGGYEQYF.